The T cell receptor beta chain described here comes from a study of memory CD4+ T cells and cytomegalovirus serostatus. Study in general: Healthy Belgian adult donors included several CMV-positive and some 23 CMV-negative people. Study results and caveats: Repertoires predicted CMV serostatus with median bootstrapped AUC of about 0.96.

The sort gate was single viable CD3+CD4+CD8-CD45RO+ cells for memory CD4+ T cells. Serum IgG to CMV pp150, pp28, p38 and p52 defined serostatus. Positive selection with CD4 microbeads enriched total CD4+ T cells. The J segment lost 3 bases and the V segment lost 3 bases, leaving 7 bases of the junction unmatched. Germline lookup yields CDR1 SGHNT and CDR2 YYREEE (reference sequence). The CDR3 covers 16 residues. A remark on this clone: Its antigen is currently unknown.

Assay used: immunoSEQ multiplex PCR; TCRdb lists only in-frame clones, some missing. The table has over 50,000 clones, more than 75% seen once; the top ten hold about 1%. This receptor was identified in an adult in good health and CMV-seronegative. What was sequenced was memory CD4+ T cells from blood. This chain connects TRBV5-4 to TRBJ1-1; 11 bases line up with TRBD1. The CDR3 is CASSWTGGDWDTEAFF. The CDR3 DNA sequence: TGTGCCAGCAGCTGGACAGGGGGCGATTGGGACACTGAAGCTTTCTTT.